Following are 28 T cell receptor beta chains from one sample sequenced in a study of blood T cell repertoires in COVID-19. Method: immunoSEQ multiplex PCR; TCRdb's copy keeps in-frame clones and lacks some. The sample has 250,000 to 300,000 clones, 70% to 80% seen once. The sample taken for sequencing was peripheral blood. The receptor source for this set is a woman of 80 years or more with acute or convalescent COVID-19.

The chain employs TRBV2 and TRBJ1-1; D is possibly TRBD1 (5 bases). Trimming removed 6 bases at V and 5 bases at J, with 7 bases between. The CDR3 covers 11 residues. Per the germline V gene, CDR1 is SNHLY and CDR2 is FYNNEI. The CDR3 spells CASRGGTEAFF. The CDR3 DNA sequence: TGTGCCAGCAGGGGGGGGACTGAAGCTTTCTTT.

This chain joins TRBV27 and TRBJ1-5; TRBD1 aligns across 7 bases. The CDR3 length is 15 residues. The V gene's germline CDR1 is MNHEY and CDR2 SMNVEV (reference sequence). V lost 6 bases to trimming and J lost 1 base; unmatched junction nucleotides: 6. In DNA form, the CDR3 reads TGTGCCAGCAGACAGACAGGGAGAAGCAATCAGCCCCAGCATTTT. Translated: CASRQTGRSNQPQHF.

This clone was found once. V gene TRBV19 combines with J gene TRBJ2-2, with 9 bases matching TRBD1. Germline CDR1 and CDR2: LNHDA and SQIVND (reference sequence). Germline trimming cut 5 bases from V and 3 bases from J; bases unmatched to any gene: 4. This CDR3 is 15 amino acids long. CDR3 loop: CASSYGQGYTGELFF. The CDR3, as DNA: TGTGCCAGTAGTTATGGACAGGGGTACACCGGGGAGCTGTTTTTT.

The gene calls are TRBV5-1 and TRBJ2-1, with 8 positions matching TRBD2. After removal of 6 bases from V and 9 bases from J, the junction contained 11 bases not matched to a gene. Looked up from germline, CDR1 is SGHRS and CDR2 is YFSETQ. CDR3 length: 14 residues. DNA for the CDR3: TGCGCCAGCACCCAAACGCGGACTAGCACTGAGCAGTTCTTC. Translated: CASTQTRTSTEQFF.

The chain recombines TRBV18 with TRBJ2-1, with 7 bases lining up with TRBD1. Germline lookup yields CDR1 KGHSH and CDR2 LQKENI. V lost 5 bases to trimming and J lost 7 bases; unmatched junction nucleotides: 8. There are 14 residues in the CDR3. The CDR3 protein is CASSSSGTANEQFF. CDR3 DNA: TGTGCCAGCTCATCATCCGGGACAGCAAATGAGCAGTTCTTC.

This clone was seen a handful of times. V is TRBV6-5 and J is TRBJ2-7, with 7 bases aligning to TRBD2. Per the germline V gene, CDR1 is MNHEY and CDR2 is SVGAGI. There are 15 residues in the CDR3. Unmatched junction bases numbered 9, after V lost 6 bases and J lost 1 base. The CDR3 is CASRAQRGVSYEQYF. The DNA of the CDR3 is TGTGCCAGCAGAGCCCAGCGGGGCGTATCCTACGAGCAGTACTTC.

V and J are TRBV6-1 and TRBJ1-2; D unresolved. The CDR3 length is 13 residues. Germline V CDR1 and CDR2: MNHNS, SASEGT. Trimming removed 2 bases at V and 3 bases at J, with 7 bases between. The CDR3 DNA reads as TGTGCCAGCAGTGAAAGCACCTACTATGGCTACACCTTC. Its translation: CASSESTYYGYTF.

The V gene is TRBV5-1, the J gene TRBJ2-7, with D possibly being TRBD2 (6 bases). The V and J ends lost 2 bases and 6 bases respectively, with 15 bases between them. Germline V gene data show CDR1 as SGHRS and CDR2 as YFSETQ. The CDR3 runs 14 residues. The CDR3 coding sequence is TGCGCCAGCAGCTTACGACTAGATTCGGCCGAGCAGTACTTC. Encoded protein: CASSLRLDSAEQYF.

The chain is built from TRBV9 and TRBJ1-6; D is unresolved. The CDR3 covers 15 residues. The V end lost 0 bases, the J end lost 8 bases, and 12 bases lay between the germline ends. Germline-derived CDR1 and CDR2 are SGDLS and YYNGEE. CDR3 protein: CASSVEPFGDSPLHF. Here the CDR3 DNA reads TGTGCCAGCAGCGTAGAACCCTTCGGGGATTCACCCCTCCACTTT.

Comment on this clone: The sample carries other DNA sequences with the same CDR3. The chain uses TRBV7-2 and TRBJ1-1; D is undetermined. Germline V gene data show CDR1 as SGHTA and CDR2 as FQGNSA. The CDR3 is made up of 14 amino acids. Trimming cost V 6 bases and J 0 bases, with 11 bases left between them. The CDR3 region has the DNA TGTGCCAGCAGTAGCCCCACTATGAACACTGAAGCTTTCTTT. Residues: CASSSPTMNTEAFF.

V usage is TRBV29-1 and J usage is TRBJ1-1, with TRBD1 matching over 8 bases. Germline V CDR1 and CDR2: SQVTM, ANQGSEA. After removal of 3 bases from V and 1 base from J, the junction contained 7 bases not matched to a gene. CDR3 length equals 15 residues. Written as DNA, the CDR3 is TGCAGCGTTGACAGGGGGCTCATCGGGAACACTGAAGCTTTCTTT. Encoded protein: CSVDRGLIGNTEAFF.

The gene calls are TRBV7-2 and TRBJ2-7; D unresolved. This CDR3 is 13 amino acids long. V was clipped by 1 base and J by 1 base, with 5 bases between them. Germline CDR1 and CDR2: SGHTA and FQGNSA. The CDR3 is CASSLGYSYEQYF. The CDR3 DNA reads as TGTGCCAGCAGCTTAGGTTATTCCTACGAGCAGTACTTC.

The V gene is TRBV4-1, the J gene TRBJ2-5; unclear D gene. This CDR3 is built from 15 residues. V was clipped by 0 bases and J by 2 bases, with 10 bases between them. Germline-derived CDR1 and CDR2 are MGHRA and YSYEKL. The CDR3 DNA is TGCGCCAGCAGCCAAGATAATCCGGGTCAAGAGACCCAGTACTTC. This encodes CASSQDNPGQETQYF.

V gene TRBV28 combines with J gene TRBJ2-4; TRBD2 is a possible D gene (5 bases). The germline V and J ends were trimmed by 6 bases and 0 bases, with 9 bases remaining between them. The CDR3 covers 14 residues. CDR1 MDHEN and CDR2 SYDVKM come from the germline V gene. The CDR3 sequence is CASRGSLAKNIQYF. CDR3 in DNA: TGTGCCAGCAGGGGGAGTCTAGCCAAAAACATTCAGTACTTC. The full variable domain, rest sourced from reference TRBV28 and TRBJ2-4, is DVKVTQSSRYLVKRTGEKVFLECVQDMDHENMFWYRQDPGLGLRLIYFSYDVKMKEKGDIPEGYSVSREKKERFSLILESASTNQTSMYLCASRGSLAKNIQYFGAGTRLSVL.

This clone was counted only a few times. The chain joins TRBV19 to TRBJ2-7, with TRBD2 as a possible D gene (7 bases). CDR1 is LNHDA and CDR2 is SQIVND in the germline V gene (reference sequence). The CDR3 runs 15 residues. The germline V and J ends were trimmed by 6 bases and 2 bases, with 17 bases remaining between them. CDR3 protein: CASRPTGLGAYEQYF. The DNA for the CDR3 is TGTGCCAGTAGACCGACAGGACTAGGCGCCTACGAGCAGTACTTC.

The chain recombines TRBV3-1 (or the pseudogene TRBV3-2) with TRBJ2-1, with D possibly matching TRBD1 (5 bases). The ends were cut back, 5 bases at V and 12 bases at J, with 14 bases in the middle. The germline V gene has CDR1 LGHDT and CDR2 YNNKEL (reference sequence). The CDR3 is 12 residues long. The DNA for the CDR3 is TGTGCCAGCAGCGAGCAGGGTTTAATGCAGTTCTTC. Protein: CASSEQGLMQFF.

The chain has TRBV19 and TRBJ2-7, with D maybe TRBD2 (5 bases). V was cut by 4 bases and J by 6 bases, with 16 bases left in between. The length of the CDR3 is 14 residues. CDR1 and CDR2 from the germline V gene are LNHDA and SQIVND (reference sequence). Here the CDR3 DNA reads TGTGCCAGTAGTAACGGGTGGGGAGTGGGCGAGCAGTACTTC. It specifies CASSNGWGVGEQYF.

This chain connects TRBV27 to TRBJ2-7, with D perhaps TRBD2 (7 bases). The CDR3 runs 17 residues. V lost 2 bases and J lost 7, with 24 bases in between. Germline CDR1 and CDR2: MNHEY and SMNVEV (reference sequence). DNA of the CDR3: TGTGCCAGCAGTTTACCCCGGACGGCGGGGGCCGTGGGGGAGCAGTACTTC. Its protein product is CASSLPRTAGAVGEQYF.

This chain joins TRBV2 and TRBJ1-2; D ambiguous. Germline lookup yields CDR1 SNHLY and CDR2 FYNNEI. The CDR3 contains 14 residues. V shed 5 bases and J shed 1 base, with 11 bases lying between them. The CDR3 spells CASSSGALNYGYTF. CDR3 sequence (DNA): TGTGCCAGCAGTTCGGGAGCTCTTAACTATGGCTACACCTTC.

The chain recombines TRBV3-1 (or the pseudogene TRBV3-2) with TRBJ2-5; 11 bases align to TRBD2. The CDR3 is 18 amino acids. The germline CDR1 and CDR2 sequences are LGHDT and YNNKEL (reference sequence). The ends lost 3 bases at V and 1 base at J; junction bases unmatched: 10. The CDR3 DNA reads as TGTGCCAGCAGCCATTCTCCCGGGACTAGCGGTCGCCAAGAGACCCAGTACTTC. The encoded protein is CASSHSPGTSGRQETQYF.

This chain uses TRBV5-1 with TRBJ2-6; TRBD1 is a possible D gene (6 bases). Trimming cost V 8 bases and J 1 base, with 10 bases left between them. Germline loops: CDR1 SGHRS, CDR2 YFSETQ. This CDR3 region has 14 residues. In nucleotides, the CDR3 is TGCGCCAGTGCCGGGACATCTGGGGCCAACGTCCTGACTTTC. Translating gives CASAGTSGANVLTF.

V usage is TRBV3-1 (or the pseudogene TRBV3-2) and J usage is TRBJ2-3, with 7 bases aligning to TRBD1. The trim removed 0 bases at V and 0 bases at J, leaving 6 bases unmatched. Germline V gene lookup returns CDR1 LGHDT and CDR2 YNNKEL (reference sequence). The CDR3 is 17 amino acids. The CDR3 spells CASSQDLQGPSTDTQYF. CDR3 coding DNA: TGTGCCAGCAGCCAAGACCTACAGGGGCCAAGCACAGATACGCAGTATTTT.

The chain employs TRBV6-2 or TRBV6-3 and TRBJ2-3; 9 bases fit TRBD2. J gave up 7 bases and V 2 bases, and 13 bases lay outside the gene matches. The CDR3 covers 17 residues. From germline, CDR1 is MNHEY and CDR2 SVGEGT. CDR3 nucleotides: TGTGCCAGCAGTTACCCCCCCCTAGCGGGGCGCGGAAATACGCAGTATTTT. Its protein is CASSYPPLAGRGNTQYF.

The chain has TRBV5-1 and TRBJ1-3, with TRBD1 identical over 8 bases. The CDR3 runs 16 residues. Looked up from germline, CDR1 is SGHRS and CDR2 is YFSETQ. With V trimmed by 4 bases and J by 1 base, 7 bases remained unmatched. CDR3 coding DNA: TGCGCCAGCAGCGAACCCGGGACAGGTTCTGGAAACACCATATATTTT. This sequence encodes CASSEPGTGSGNTIYF.

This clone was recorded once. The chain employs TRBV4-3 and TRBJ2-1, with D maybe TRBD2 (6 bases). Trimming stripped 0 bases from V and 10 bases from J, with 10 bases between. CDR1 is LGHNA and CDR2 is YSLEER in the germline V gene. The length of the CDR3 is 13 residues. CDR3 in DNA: TGCGCCAGCAGCCAAGATCGGGGGAGGGAGCAGTTCTTC. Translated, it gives CASSQDRGREQFF.

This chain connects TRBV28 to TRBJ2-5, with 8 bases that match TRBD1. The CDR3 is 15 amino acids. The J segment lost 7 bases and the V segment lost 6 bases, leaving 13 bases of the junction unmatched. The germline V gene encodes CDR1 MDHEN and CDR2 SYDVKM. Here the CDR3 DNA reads TGTGCCAGCAGCAAAAGGGACAGGAACTTCGGGACCCAGTACTTC. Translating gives CASSKRDRNFGTQYF.

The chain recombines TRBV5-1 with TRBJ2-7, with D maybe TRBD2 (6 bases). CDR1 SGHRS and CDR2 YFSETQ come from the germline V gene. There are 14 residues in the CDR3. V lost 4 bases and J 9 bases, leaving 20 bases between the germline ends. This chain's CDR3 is CASSPSGVVVGQYF. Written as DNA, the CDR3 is TGCGCCAGCAGCCCCTCGGGGGTGGTCGTTGGGCAGTACTTC.

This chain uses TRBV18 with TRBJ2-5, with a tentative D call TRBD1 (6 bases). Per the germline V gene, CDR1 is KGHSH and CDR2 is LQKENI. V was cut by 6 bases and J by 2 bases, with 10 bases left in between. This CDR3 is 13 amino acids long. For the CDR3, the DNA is TGTGCCAGCTCGCAGGGGAAACAAGAGACCCAGTACTTC. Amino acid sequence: CASSQGKQETQYF.